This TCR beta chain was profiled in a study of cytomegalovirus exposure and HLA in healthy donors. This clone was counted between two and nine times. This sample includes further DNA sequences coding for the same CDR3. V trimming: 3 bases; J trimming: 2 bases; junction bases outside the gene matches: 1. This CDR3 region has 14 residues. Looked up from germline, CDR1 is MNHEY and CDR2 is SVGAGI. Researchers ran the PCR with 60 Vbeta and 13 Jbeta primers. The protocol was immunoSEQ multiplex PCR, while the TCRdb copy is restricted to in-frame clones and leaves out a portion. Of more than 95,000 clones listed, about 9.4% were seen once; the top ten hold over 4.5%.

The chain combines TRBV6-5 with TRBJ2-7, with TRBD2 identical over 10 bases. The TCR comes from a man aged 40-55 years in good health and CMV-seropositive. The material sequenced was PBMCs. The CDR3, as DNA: TGTGCCAGCAGTTATACTAGCGGGACCTACGAGCAGTACTTC. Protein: CASSYTSGTYEQYF.